The 9 T cell receptor beta chains below were found in one sample sequenced in a study of blood T cell repertoires in COVID-19 (TCRdb year 2020). Receptor libraries were prepared by the immunoSEQ multiplex PCR assay. TCRdb stores this immuneACCESS table with in-frame sequences only. Part of the clones is absent; in the studies checked, under half of the shortfall reflects unresolved V genes, and no reason is known for the rest. This sample is represented by 300,000 to 450,000 clones; approximately 80% of them were singletons. Jointly, the top ten make up 1.1% of the sample. Material for sequencing was peripheral blood. The receptors shown here come from a human donor with acute or convalescent COVID-19. The donor label of this sample is uncertain.

In its sample, this clone was seen once. V is TRBV5-1 and J is TRBJ2-3; TRBD2 aligns across 7 bases. The CDR3 has 17 residues. The V gene end was trimmed by 0 bases and the J gene end by 1 base; junction bases not matched to a gene: 8. From germline, CDR1 is SGHRS and CDR2 YFSETQ. CDR3 sequence (DNA): TGCGCCAGCAGCTTGGCCAAGAGGGCGGGGGGCACAGATACGCAGTATTTT. This sequence encodes CASSLAKRAGGTDTQYF.

The J gene is TRBJ2-1, the V gene TRBV7-9; D gene unclear. The CDR3 spans 13 residues. V shed 11 bases and J shed 3 bases, with 14 bases lying between them. Per germline, CDR1 SEHNR and CDR2 FQNEAQ (reference sequence). The CDR3 nucleotides read TGTGCCTGCAAATCTAGTTTCTACAATGAGCAGTTCTTC. Protein sequence: CACKSSFYNEQFF. Full variable domain (remainder filled in from reference TRBV7-9 and TRBJ2-1): DTGVSQNPRHKITKRGQNVTFRCDPISEHNRLYWYRQTLGQGPEFLTYFQNEAQLEKSRLLSDRFSAERPKGSFSTLEIQRTEQGDSAMYLCACKSSFYNEQFFGPGTRLTVL.

The genes are TRBV4-1 and TRBJ1-2, with 7 bases lining up with TRBD1. Germline-derived CDR1 and CDR2 are MGHRA and YSYEKL. The CDR3 runs 17 residues. The junction had 7 bases not matched to a gene; V was cut back by 0 bases and J by 0 bases. CDR3 DNA sequence: TGCGCCAGCAGCCAAGATCGCTGGGACAGCACTAACTATGGCTACACCTTC. This translates into CASSQDRWDSTNYGYTF.

This clone was counted between two and nine times. The gene calls are TRBV3-1 (or the pseudogene TRBV3-2) and TRBJ1-2; the D gene is possibly TRBD1 (5 bases). CDR3 length: 13 residues. Per germline, CDR1 LGHDT and CDR2 YNNKEL (reference sequence). The ends were cut back, 1 base at V and 4 bases at J, with 7 bases in the middle. CDR3 in DNA: TGTGCCAGCAGCCAAGGACAGCTCTATGGCTACACCTTC. Protein product: CASSQGQLYGYTF.

In nucleotides, the CDR3 is TGTGCCAGCAGCCCAACAGGGGTCTCGAACAATGAGCAGTTCTTC. Protein product: CASSPTGVSNNEQFF. The rearrangement uses TRBV6-5 and TRBJ2-1; 7 bases align to TRBD1. With V trimmed by 6 bases and J by 5 bases, 10 bases remained unmatched. Germline assignment: CDR1 MNHEY and CDR2 SVGAGI. The CDR3 spans 15 residues.

This clone was seen just once. The chain is built from TRBV30 and TRBJ2-7; weak D call: TRBD2 (6 bases). CDR3 length: 15 residues. CDR1 is GTSNPN, CDR2 SVGIG, per germline (reference sequence). V dropped 4 bases and J dropped 2 bases, with 18 bases sitting between them. CDR3 loop: CAWITPPGRPYEQYF. Written as DNA, the CDR3 is TGTGCCTGGATCACACCCCCCGGGAGACCCTACGAGCAGTACTTC.

This chain connects TRBV27 to TRBJ1-4; the D is unclear. There are 14 residues in the CDR3. Germline V CDR1 and CDR2: MNHEY, SMNVEV (reference sequence). Trimming took 4 bases from V and 7 from J, leaving 13 bases between them. CDR3 in amino acids: CASSSGHMREKLFF. CDR3 coding DNA: TGTGCCAGCAGTTCAGGTCACATGCGTGAAAAACTGTTTTTT. The full variable domain, in which reference TRBV27 and TRBJ1-4 provide the parts outside the CDR3, is EAQVTQNPRYLITVTGKKLTVTCSQNMNHEYMSWYRQDPGLGLRQIYYSMNVEVTDKGDVPEGYKVSRKEKRNFPLILESPSPNQTSLYFCASSSGHMREKLFFGSGTQLSVL.

The DNA of the CDR3 is TGTGCCTGGAGTGGCAGCAGCTACCCGGGTGGCTACACCTTC. It translates to CAWSGSSYPGGYTF. This chain joins TRBV30 and TRBJ1-2; D not resolved. The length of the CDR3 is 14 residues. The V end was cut by 1 base, the J end by 7 bases, with 16 bases between. Germline V gene data show CDR1 as GTSNPN and CDR2 as SVGIG (reference sequence).

The rearrangement joins TRBV6-7 to TRBJ1-5, with unresolved D. Being an ORF, TRBV6-7 has a function that is uncertain. The CDR3 sequence is 15 residues long. The V gene lost 0 bases and the J gene lost 1 base, with 7 bases spanning the gap. The CDR3 nucleotides read TGTGCCAGCAGTTACTCGAGGTTCAGCAATCAGCCCCAGCATTTT. Its protein is CASSYSRFSNQPQHF.